The rows below give T cell receptor beta chains drawn from one sample of a study of cytomegalovirus exposure and HLA in healthy donors. Assay used: immunoSEQ multiplex PCR; TCRdb lists only in-frame clones, some missing. There are hundreds of thousands of clones in the sample; roughly 80% occur only once, and about 6% lies in the top ten. The specimen was PBMCs. All receptors come from a man in his forties in good health and CMV-seropositive. Each CDR3 is given with its conserved first and last residue. Each record gives: V gene, D gene, J gene, clone size, CDR3 protein, CDR3 DNA. D genes are given only for firm matches. Clone size is stated in some rows and not others, as once, few, many or a class when expanded.

V: TRBV5-4; D: NA; J: TRBJ2-1; size: NA; CDR3: CASSLEGAHEQFF; DNA: TGTGCCAGCAGCTTGGAAGGGGCCCATGAGCAGTTCTTC
V: TRBV30; D: NA; J: TRBJ2-7; size: NA; CDR3: CAWSVLALGAGYEQYF; DNA: TGTGCCTGGAGTGTACTCGCCCTCGGGGCGGGGTACGAGCAGTACTTC
V: TRBV29-1; D: TRBD1; J: TRBJ2-2; size: once; CDR3: CSVKRGQNTGELFF; DNA: TGCAGCGTTAAGAGGGGGCAGAACACCGGGGAGCTGTTTTTT
V: TRBV29-1; D: TRBD1; J: TRBJ1-2; size: NA; CDR3: CSGGAGQGEGYTF; DNA: TGCAGCGGAGGGGCCGGGCAGGGGGAGGGCTACACCTTC
V: TRBV29-1; D: NA; J: TRBJ1-2; size: NA; CDR3: CSVDPRRGIYGYTF; DNA: TGCAGCGTTGACCCCCGTCGGGGGATCTATGGCTACACCTTC
V: TRBV5-1; D: NA; J: TRBJ1-1; size: few; CDR3: CASSLEGAAETEAFF; DNA: TGCGCCAGCAGCTTAGAAGGGGCTGCGGAGACTGAAGCTTTCTTT
V: TRBV15; D: NA; J: TRBJ2-2; size: NA; CDR3: CATSRGLAANTGELFF; DNA: TGTGCCACCAGCAGGGGGCTCGCGGCGAACACCGGGGAGCTGTTTTTT
V: TRBV29-1; D: TRBD1; J: TRBJ2-2; size: NA; CDR3: CSAAPGTGNTGELFF; DNA: TGCAGCGCAGCCCCCGGGACAGGGAACACCGGGGAGCTGTTTTTT
V: TRBV28; D: NA; J: TRBJ2-3; size: NA; CDR3: CVTRGSSAGDTQYF; DNA: TGCGTAACCCGGGGATCGTCGGCCGGAGATACGCAGTATTTT
V: TRBV2; D: TRBD1; J: TRBJ1-1; size: NA; CDR3: CASCVGDSLTEAFF; DNA: TGTGCCAGCTGCGTGGGGGACAGCCTCACTGAAGCTTTCTTT
V: TRBV6-5; D: NA; J: TRBJ2-1; size: NA; CDR3: CASGRRESYNEQFF; DNA: TGTGCCAGCGGGCGGCGGGAATCCTACAATGAGCAGTTCTTC
V: TRBV7-9; D: NA; J: TRBJ1-2; size: NA; CDR3: CASSLGAGDHYGYTF; DNA: TGTGCCAGCAGCTTAGGGGCAGGGGATCACTATGGCTACACCTTC
V: TRBV11-3; D: NA; J: TRBJ1-1; size: NA; CDR3: CASTLGRANTEAFF; DNA: TGTGCCAGCACCCTCGGGAGGGCGAACACTGAAGCTTTCTTT
V: TRBV19; D: NA; J: TRBJ1-1; size: NA; CDR3: CASSLQGNTEAFF; DNA: TGTGCCAGTAGCTTACAGGGAAACACTGAAGCTTTCTTT
V: TRBV27; D: TRBD1; J: TRBJ1-1; size: few; CDR3: CASSLLRTGGSTEAFF; DNA: TGTGCCAGCAGTTTATTGCGGACAGGGGGCAGCACTGAAGCTTTCTTT
V: TRBV6-5; D: NA; J: TRBJ1-6; size: NA; CDR3: CASTLRGGNSPLHF; DNA: TGTGCCAGCACTCTCAGGGGCGGAAATTCACCCCTCCACTTT
V: TRBV6-1; D: TRBD2; J: TRBJ2-1; size: NA; CDR3: CASSEAGLAGGQQFF; DNA: TGTGCCAGCAGTGAAGCGGGACTAGCGGGAGGGCAACAGTTCTTC
V: TRBV6-1; D: NA; J: TRBJ1-1; size: few; CDR3: CASSPRENTEAFF; DNA: TGTGCCAGCAGTCCTCGGGAGAACACTGAAGCTTTCTTT
V: TRBV6-5; D: TRBD1; J: TRBJ1-2; size: NA; CDR3: CASSYDRAIDYGYTF; DNA: TGTGCCAGCAGTTACGACAGGGCAATAGACTATGGCTACACCTTC
V: TRBV5-1; D: TRBD1; J: TRBJ2-5; size: NA; CDR3: CASSTFPGTGDETQYF; DNA: TGCGCCAGCAGCACATTTCCCGGGACAGGGGATGAGACCCAGTACTTC
V: TRBV9; D: NA; J: TRBJ2-3; size: few; CDR3: CASSVATDTQYF; DNA: TGTGCCAGCAGCGTAGCTACAGATACGCAGTATTTT
V: TRBV5-8; D: TRBD1; J: TRBJ2-6; size: NA; CDR3: CASSLGTGVSGANVLTF; DNA: TGTGCCAGCAGCCTCGGGACAGGGGTATCTGGGGCCAACGTCCTGACTTTC
V: TRBV7-3; D: TRBD2; J: TRBJ2-1; size: NA; CDR3: CASSSKRLAGGSSYNEQFF; DNA: TGTGCCAGCAGCTCTAAACGGCTAGCGGGAGGGAGCTCCTACAATGAGCAGTTCTTC
V: TRBV28; D: NA; J: TRBJ1-5; size: once; CDR3: CASFRVGNQPQHF; DNA: TGTGCCAGCTTTCGGGTGGGCAATCAGCCCCAGCATTTT
V: TRBV27; D: TRBD2; J: TRBJ2-1; size: NA; CDR3: CASSPRQSGPREVGEQFF; DNA: TGTGCCAGCAGTCCGCGACAAAGCGGTCCGCGGGAGGTGGGTGAGCAGTTCTTC
V: TRBV6-5; D: TRBD1; J: TRBJ2-7; size: NA; CDR3: CASSVPDRSIYEQYF; DNA: TGTGCCAGCAGTGTCCCGGACAGGAGTATTTACGAGCAGTACTTC
V: TRBV2; D: TRBD1; J: TRBJ1-3; size: NA; CDR3: CASSERQGAGDTIYF; DNA: TGTGCCAGCAGCGAACGACAGGGGGCTGGGGACACCATATATTTT
V: TRBV4-1; D: NA; J: TRBJ2-7; size: NA; CDR3: CASSQVRTAFYEQYF; DNA: TGCGCCAGCAGCCAAGTTAGGACAGCCTTCTACGAGCAGTACTTC
V: TRBV29-1; D: TRBD2; J: TRBJ2-1; size: NA; CDR3: CSVFTSGGEQFF; DNA: TGCAGCGTCTTCACTAGCGGGGGTGAGCAGTTCTTC
V: TRBV6-6; D: NA; J: TRBJ2-5; size: NA; CDR3: CASSQGPAQETQYF; DNA: TGTGCCAGCAGCCAGGGCCCAGCGCAAGAGACCCAGTACTTC
V: TRBV21-1; D: NA; J: TRBJ2-5; size: many; CDR3: CASTATSWGGETQYF; DNA: TGTGCCAGCACCGCAACAAGTTGGGGCGGAGAGACCCAGTACTTC
V: TRBV7-6; D: TRBD2; J: TRBJ2-2; size: NA; CDR3: CASSLLLAGDPAGELFF; DNA: TGTGCCAGCAGCTTATTACTAGCGGGAGATCCGGCCGGGGAGCTGTTTTTT
V: TRBV19; D: TRBD1; J: TRBJ1-2; size: NA; CDR3: CASSIDRDHGYTF; DNA: TGTGCCAGTAGCATAGACAGGGATCATGGCTACACCTTC
V: TRBV5-1; D: NA; J: TRBJ2-3; size: NA; CDR3: CASSPTTRKDTQYF; DNA: TGCGCCAGCAGCCCCACGACAAGAAAGGATACGCAGTATTTT
V: TRBV29-1; D: TRBD2; J: TRBJ2-7; size: NA; CDR3: CSVESLAGDEQYF; DNA: TGCAGCGTTGAGTCTCTAGCGGGAGACGAGCAGTACTTC
V: TRBV13; D: NA; J: TRBJ1-5; size: NA; CDR3: CASSLGEGGNQPQHF; DNA: TGTGCCAGCAGCTTAGGCGAGGGGGGGAATCAGCCCCAGCATTTT
V: TRBV9; D: NA; J: TRBJ2-1; size: NA; CDR3: CASSVWTTAEGYNEQFF; DNA: TGTGCCAGCAGCGTATGGACAACGGCGGAGGGGTACAATGAGCAGTTCTTC
V: TRBV28; D: TRBD2; J: TRBJ2-5; size: NA; CDR3: CASSVPTGGAGGGETQYF; DNA: TGTGCCAGCAGTGTACCCACCGGAGGGGCGGGAGGTGGGGAGACCCAGTACTTC